Each of the 10 T cell receptor beta chains below was sequenced from the same sample in a study of blood T cell repertoires in COVID-19. The protocol was immunoSEQ multiplex PCR, while the TCRdb copy is restricted to in-frame clones and leaves out a portion. The table includes around 63,000 clones, around three quarters detected once. Specimen: peripheral blood. These receptors all stem from a human donor in a cohort sampled during active COVID-19.

The gene calls are TRBV14 and TRBJ2-2; 8 bases agree with TRBD1. The germline V gene encodes CDR1 SGHDN and CDR2 FVKESK. The V and J ends lost 4 bases and 7 bases, in that order; junction bases with no gene match: 8. The CDR3 length is 15 residues. The CDR3 is CASSRDRGLVGELFF. The CDR3 DNA reads TGTGCCAGCAGCCGAGACAGGGGTTTGGTCGGGGAGCTGTTTTTT.

This chain uses TRBV6-5 with TRBJ2-7, with a possible D match to TRBD1 (6 bases). V lost 6 bases and J 2 bases, leaving 14 bases between the germline ends. This CDR3 region has 14 residues. Germline V CDR1 and CDR2: MNHEY, SVGAGI. This CDR3 reads CASRVGTNTYEQYF. CDR3 in DNA: TGTGCCAGCAGAGTCGGGACAAATACCTACGAGCAGTACTTC.

The rearrangement links TRBV5-1 to TRBJ1-5; tentatively, D is TRBD1 (6 bases). Germline-derived CDR1 and CDR2 are SGHRS and YFSETQ. Trimming took 2 bases from V and 1 from J, leaving 10 bases between them. This CDR3 region has 15 residues. This chain's CDR3 is CASSLQGLSNQPQHF. CDR3 nucleotide sequence: TGCGCCAGCAGCTTACAGGGCTTGAGCAATCAGCCCCAGCATTTT.

J is TRBJ1-1 and V is TRBV29-1; possible D gene TRBD1, 6 bases. With 6 bases removed from V and 10 bases from J, the gap between germline ends came to 15 bases. Looked up from germline, CDR1 is SQVTM and CDR2 is ANQGSEA. CDR3 length equals 11 residues. This chain's CDR3 is CSVGTPVPAFF. The CDR3 nucleotides read TGCAGCGTCGGGACACCAGTACCAGCTTTCTTT.

This clone was seen once. The rearrangement links TRBV2 to TRBJ1-1; tentatively, D is TRBD1 (5 bases). The length of the CDR3 is 13 residues. Trimming shortened V by 4 bases and J by 3 bases, and 9 bases separated the two germline ends. Germline V gene data show CDR1 as SNHLY and CDR2 as FYNNEI. CDR3 loop: CASSVRRDTEAFF. The CDR3 DNA sequence: TGTGCCAGCAGTGTACGCAGGGACACTGAAGCTTTCTTT.

In the case of this clone: An end of the junction does not agree with germline; a read error may underlie this. This chain joins TRBV11-3 and TRBJ2-1; the D is unclear. The CDR3 extends over 14 amino acids. Germline CDR1 and CDR2: SGHNT and YENEEA. The CDR3 loop is CASSLEASYNEQFF. In DNA form, the CDR3 reads TGTGCCAGCAGTTTAGAAGCTAGCTACAATGAGCAGTTCTTC.

About this clone itself: Other DNA variants within this sample encode the same CDR3. V gene TRBV7-9 combines with J gene TRBJ1-5; TRBD1 might be the D (5 bases). From germline, CDR1 is SEHNR and CDR2 FQNEAQ (reference sequence). This CDR3 region has 13 residues. V was cut by 4 bases and J by 4 bases, with 8 bases left in between. CDR3 DNA: TGTGCCAGCAGCTCGACAGTTAATCAGCCCCAGCATTTT. Its translation: CASSSTVNQPQHF.

The genes are TRBV5-6 and TRBJ1-1; weak D call: TRBD1 (5 bases). The V and J ends lost 3 bases and 3 bases respectively, with 15 bases between them. Germline CDR1 SGHDT, CDR2 YYEEEE. CDR3 length: 15 residues. This CDR3 is CASSWGWAFDTEAFF. The CDR3, as DNA: TGTGCCAGCAGCTGGGGCTGGGCTTTCGACACTGAAGCTTTCTTT.

This chain links TRBV7-3 with TRBJ2-3; 10 nucleotides agree with TRBD2. Per germline, CDR1 SGHTA and CDR2 FQGTGA. CDR3 length equals 17 residues. V dropped 1 base and J dropped 2; count of bases not matched to a gene: 6. The CDR3 DNA sequence: TGTGCCAGCAGCTTAAGGCCCAGCGGGGGGGCCACAGATACGCAGTATTTT. The encoded protein is CASSLRPSGGATDTQYF.

V is TRBV2 and J is TRBJ1-5; TRBD1 matches 7 bases. Looked up from germline, CDR1 is SNHLY and CDR2 is FYNNEI. V lost 5 bases and J lost 2; bases outside the gene matches: 9. The CDR3 has 16 residues. The DNA for the CDR3 is TGTGCCAGCAGTAAGGAGACAGGGTTCGGCAATCAGCCCCAGCATTTT. Amino acid sequence: CASSKETGFGNQPQHF.